These 13 T cell receptor beta chains originate from one sample sequenced in a study of shared clonotypes between healthy human individuals. The table came from immunoSEQ multiplex PCR; TCRdb's copy has only in-frame clones and leaves some out. Of roughly 770,000 clones listed, just over 95% are singletons. Naivety among CD8 cells was defined by CD45RO negativity and positive CCR7 selection, thereby excluding terminally differentiated effector memory CD45RA+ cells. Material for sequencing was naive CD8+ T cells sorted from blood. The receptors come from a man in his thirties or forties in good health.

This chain links TRBV27 with TRBJ2-2, with TRBD2 identical over 10 bases. CDR1 MNHEY and CDR2 SMNVEV come from the germline V gene (reference sequence). The trim removed 6 bases at V and 6 bases at J, leaving 10 bases unmatched. CDR3 length: 16 residues. The CDR3 is CASSYLAGADSGELFF. For the CDR3, the DNA is TGTGCCAGCAGCTACCTAGCGGGAGCTGATTCCGGGGAGCTGTTTTTT.

The chain employs TRBV27 and TRBJ2-1; 9 bases are a match to TRBD2. This CDR3 contains 15 residues. Germline CDR1 is MNHEY and CDR2 is SMNVEV (reference sequence). V lost 2 bases to trimming and J lost 9 bases; unmatched junction nucleotides: 8. CDR3 nucleotides: TGTGCCAGCAGTTTACGGCTAGCGGGGCCGGGTGAGCAGTTCTTC. This gives the protein CASSLRLAGPGEQFF.

The chain carries TRBV6-5 and TRBJ2-1; 7 nucleotides line up with TRBD2. Germline CDR1 is MNHEY and CDR2 is SVGAGI. The V and J ends lost 2 bases and 3 bases, in that order; junction bases with no gene match: 4. The CDR3 is 15 amino acids. CDR3 loop: CASSYAASGYNEQFF. CDR3 DNA: TGTGCCAGCAGTTACGCGGCTAGCGGCTACAATGAGCAGTTCTTC.

A single count supports this clone. The chain recombines TRBV7-9 with TRBJ2-5; D unresolved. Between the trimmed V and J ends, which lost 4 bases and 3 bases, there was a span of 6 bases. The CDR3 is 12 amino acids. CDR1 is SEHNR and CDR2 is FQNEAQ in the germline V gene (reference sequence). The CDR3 region has the DNA TGTGCCAGCAGCTGGAGAGAAGAGACCCAGTACTTC. This translates into CASSWREETQYF.

The chain couples TRBV27 to TRBJ2-2; D uncertain. The CDR3 consists of 12 residues. Trimming took off 3 bases at V and 3 bases at J, with 2 bases between the two ends. The germline V gene encodes CDR1 MNHEY and CDR2 SMNVEV (reference sequence). CDR3 sequence: CASSFHTGELFF. The CDR3 region has the DNA TGTGCCAGCAGTTTTCACACCGGGGAGCTGTTTTTT.

The rearrangement uses TRBV11-2 and TRBJ2-1, with 7 bases that match TRBD2. The CDR3 loop spans 17 amino acids. In germline, CDR1 is SGHAT, CDR2 FQNNGV. Unmatched junction bases numbered 14, after V lost 4 bases and J lost 5 bases. CDR3 nucleotides: TGTGCCAGCAGCTCAGGCCCGGGCGGGGACTACGACAATGAGCAGTTCTTC. Translation: CASSSGPGGDYDNEQFF.

The chain is built from TRBV28 and TRBJ2-3; the D is unclear. V gave up 5 bases and J gave up 4 bases, with 13 bases separating them. The CDR3 length is 14 residues. From germline, CDR1 is MDHEN and CDR2 SYDVKM. The CDR3 loop is CASSLLLAPDTQYF. Here the CDR3 DNA reads TGTGCCAGCAGTCTACTCCTCGCCCCAGATACGCAGTATTTT.

The chain is built from TRBV11-2 and TRBJ2-3, with 8 bases fitting TRBD1. V dropped 0 bases and J dropped 3; count of bases not matched to a gene: 11. Germline lookup yields CDR1 SGHAT and CDR2 FQNNGV. This CDR3 comprises 18 residues. The CDR3 spells CASSLDLNWDRKTDTQYF. In DNA form, the CDR3 reads TGTGCCAGCAGCTTAGATCTAAATTGGGACAGGAAAACAGATACGCAGTATTTT. Together with reference TRBV11-2 and TRBJ2-3, the CDR3 gives the full variable domain: EAGVAQSPRYKIIEKRQSVAFWCNPISGHATLYWYQQILGQGPKLLIQFQNNGVVDDSQLPKDRFSAERLKGVDSTLKIQPAKLEDSAVYLCASSLDLNWDRKTDTQYFGPGTRLTVL.

The gene calls are TRBV27 and TRBJ2-2, with D possibly TRBD1 on 5 matching bases. The CDR3 runs 13 residues. The germline CDR1 and CDR2 sequences are MNHEY and SMNVEV (reference sequence). The V and J ends lost 7 bases and 6 bases respectively, with 12 bases between them. The CDR3 coding sequence is TGTGCCAGCACTCAGGGAAACCCCGGGGAGCTGTTTTTT. Translation: CASTQGNPGELFF.

The gene calls are TRBV18 and TRBJ2-7; either TRBD1 or TRBD2 may fit D (6 bases each). V lost 0 bases and J lost 3, with 21 bases in between. Per germline, CDR1 KGHSH and CDR2 LQKENI. This CDR3 region has 18 residues. CDR3 sequence (DNA): TGTGCCAGCTCACCACCCCCAGGGGTGCGGGACCCGGGCTACGAGCAGTACTTC. Translation: CASSPPPGVRDPGYEQYF.

J is TRBJ2-3 and V is TRBV5-8, with 7 bases lining up with TRBD2. V gave up 3 bases and J gave up 4 bases; unmatched junction bases: 11. The CDR3 contains 16 residues. CDR1 and CDR2 from the germline V gene are SGHTS and YDEGEE. CDR3 residues: CASSYPWAGVADTQYF. In DNA, the CDR3 is TGTGCCAGCAGCTACCCCTGGGCGGGAGTAGCAGATACGCAGTATTTT.

J is TRBJ2-5 and V is TRBV28, with D possibly being TRBD1 (5 bases). The CDR3 spans 14 residues. V was trimmed by 3 bases and J by 1 base, leaving 9 bases between them. Looked up from germline, CDR1 is MDHEN and CDR2 is SYDVKM. The CDR3, as DNA: TGTGCCAGCAGTTTCGGACAACCCCAAGAGACCCAGTACTTC. Amino acid sequence: CASSFGQPQETQYF.

This chain uses TRBV13 with TRBJ2-7; 9 positions match TRBD2. The CDR3 is made up of 15 amino acids. V lost 4 bases to trimming and J lost 4 bases; unmatched junction nucleotides: 8. Looked up from germline, CDR1 is PRHDT and CDR2 is FYEKMQ (reference sequence). CDR3 loop: CASSSAGTSFYEQYF. DNA of the CDR3: TGTGCCAGCAGCTCCGCCGGGACTAGCTTTTACGAGCAGTACTTC.